Each of the 27 T cell receptor beta chains below was sequenced from the same sample in a study of T-cell reconstitution after alpha-beta-depleted transplantation in children. This sample's TCRbeta library carried unique molecular identifier barcodes. Using its own MiXCR run on the PCR reads, TCRdb lists one record per CDR3 protein. The profile shows a few hundred thousand distinct CDR3 sequences, roughly 20% of them singletons. The material was PBMCs from the stem cell graft donor, obtained from the stem cell graft. Receptors originate from a human donor who donated a stem cell graft to a child with acute myeloid leukemia.

The V and J genes are TRBV12-3 or TRBV12-4 and TRBJ2-3; D may correspond to TRBD1 or TRBD2 (6 bases each). The CDR3 contains 17 residues. Between the trimmed V and J ends, which lost 5 bases and 3 bases, there was a span of 21 bases. The CDR3 DNA sequence: TGTGCCAGCAGTGACGAGGGGGGACCCTTCGCAACAGATACGCAGTATTTT. Amino acids: CASSDEGGPFATDTQYF.

CDR3 nucleotide sequence: TGCAGTGCTAGAGATTCGGGACCTAGGGGAGGACTTGAGCAGTTCTTC. This gives the protein CSARDSGPRGGLEQFF. This rearrangement joins TRBV20-1 to TRBJ2-1; D might be TRBD2 (6 bases). Germline V gene data show CDR1 as DFQATT and CDR2 as SNEGSKA (reference sequence). V shed 0 bases and J shed 9 bases, with 21 bases lying between them. The CDR3 sequence is 16 residues long.

This rearrangement joins TRBV5-1 to TRBJ2-1; 10 bases match TRBD1. Trimming cost V 0 bases and J 5 bases; bases outside gene matches: 11. This CDR3 region has 18 residues. CDR1 and CDR2 from the germline V gene are SGHRS and YFSETQ. The CDR3 coding sequence is TGCGCCAGCAGCTTGGCTCAGCCGGGACAGGGGACCCACAATGAGCAGTTCTTC. This gives the protein CASSLAQPGQGTHNEQFF.

The chain combines TRBV28 with TRBJ2-1; 7 nucleotides line up with TRBD1. The V gene end was trimmed by 6 bases and the J gene end by 2 bases; junction bases not matched to a gene: 4. The CDR3 totals 14 residues. Germline V gene data show CDR1 as MDHEN and CDR2 as SYDVKM. The CDR3 coding sequence is TGTGCCAGCAGGCCACAGGGGCCCTACAATGAGCAGTTCTTC. It specifies CASRPQGPYNEQFF. Using reference TRBV28 and TRBJ2-1 for the parts outside the CDR3, the full variable domain is DVKVTQSSRYLVKRTGEKVFLECVQDMDHENMFWYRQDPGLGLRLIYFSYDVKMKEKGDIPEGYSVSREKKERFSLILESASTNQTSMYLCASRPQGPYNEQFFGPGTRLTVL.

This clonotype came up a few times. The chain is built from TRBV6-1 and TRBJ2-6; D may be TRBD2 (5 bases). CDR3 length equals 18 residues. V lost 5 bases and J 0 bases, leaving 17 bases between the germline ends. CDR1 and CDR2 from the germline V gene are MNHNS and SASEGT. In DNA, the CDR3 is TGTGCCAGCAGTAGGACCTTGAAACGGGGCTCTGGGGCCAACGTCCTGACTTTC. Translation: CASSRTLKRGSGANVLTF.

This clonotype showed up many times. The V and J genes are TRBV20-1 and TRBJ2-5, with D possibly TRBD2 on 6 matching bases. Trimming removed 7 bases at V and 0 bases at J, with 6 bases between. The CDR3 is 11 residues long. Germline loops: CDR1 DFQATT, CDR2 SNEGSKA (reference sequence). CDR3 sequence (DNA): TGCAGTGGGGACTACCAAGAGACCCAGTACTTC. This encodes CSGDYQETQYF.

This clonotype has more than one count but fewer than ten. The rearrangement links TRBV12-3 or TRBV12-4 to TRBJ2-5, with TRBD1 matching over 8 bases. Trimming took 5 bases from V and 5 from J; bases not matched to a gene: 10. The CDR3 is made up of 15 amino acids. CDR3 coding DNA: TGTGCCAGCAGTAGAGACAGGGGAAGTTGGGAGACCCAGTACTTC. As protein: CASSRDRGSWETQYF.

The chain carries TRBV15 and TRBJ2-2, with 7 bases that match TRBD1. Germline CDR1 is LNHNV and CDR2 is YYDKDF (reference sequence). V lost 4 bases to trimming and J lost 2 bases; unmatched junction nucleotides: 4. The CDR3 sequence is 15 residues long. CDR3 in amino acids: CATSKGQTNTGELFF. In DNA, the CDR3 is TGTGCCACCAGCAAGGGACAGACCAACACCGGGGAGCTGTTTTTT.

This clonotype showed up many times. V and J are TRBV15 and TRBJ1-2; 7 nucleotides match TRBD1. Germline lookup yields CDR1 LNHNV and CDR2 YYDKDF (reference sequence). This CDR3 comprises 15 residues. V lost 4 bases and J lost 6; bases outside the gene matches: 11. CDR3 sequence reads: CATSITRQGSHGYTF. The DNA for the CDR3 is TGTGCCACCAGCATCACCCGACAGGGAAGCCATGGCTACACCTTC.

This clonotype was counted between two and nine times. J is TRBJ2-7 and V is TRBV20-1; D uncertain. V lost 6 bases and J lost 0, with 15 bases in between. The germline V gene encodes CDR1 DFQATT and CDR2 SNEGSKA (reference sequence). The CDR3 has 14 amino acids. Written as DNA, the CDR3 is TGCAGTGCCGCGAACAGAGAGAGCTCCTACGAGCAGTACTTC. Encoded protein: CSAANRESSYEQYF.

The sample holds a few counts of this clonotype. This chain uses TRBV10-3 with TRBJ2-1; 7 positions match TRBD2. In germline, CDR1 is ENHRY, CDR2 SYGVKD. The CDR3 runs to 16 residues. J gave up 3 bases and V 6 bases, and 11 bases lay outside the gene matches. In DNA form, the CDR3 reads TGTGCCATCAGGGGGACCGGGACTACCTACTACAATGAGCAGTTCTTC. This translates into CAIRGTGTTYYNEQFF.

The sample holds a few counts of this clonotype. The chain joins TRBV7-2 to TRBJ2-4; 9 bases align to TRBD2. This CDR3 region has 17 residues. The V gene's germline CDR1 is SGHTA and CDR2 FQGNSA. V dropped 5 bases and J dropped 4; count of bases not matched to a gene: 12. Written as DNA, the CDR3 is TGTGCCAGCAGCACACTCGGACTAGCGTCAAAGAAAAACATTCAGTACTTC. Protein product: CASSTLGLASKKNIQYF.

In this sample, this clonotype turned up a few times. The V call is TRBV5-1, the J call TRBJ1-1; TRBD1 matches at 7 bases. Germline trimming cut 5 bases from V and 0 bases from J; bases unmatched to any gene: 13. This CDR3 has 17 amino acids. The germline CDR1 and CDR2 sequences are SGHRS and YFSETQ. The CDR3 nucleotides are TGCGCCAGCAGTCATTATTCGGGACAGTCCATGAACACTGAAGCTTTCTTT. It is translated as CASSHYSGQSMNTEAFF.

This clonotype was seen ten or more times. The chain employs TRBV29-1 and TRBJ2-7; 7 bases agree with TRBD1. Germline-derived CDR1 and CDR2 are SQVTM and ANQGSEA. The V segment lost 2 bases and the J segment 5 bases; nucleotides outside the gene matches: 3. This CDR3 comprises 12 residues. The CDR3, as DNA: TGCAGCGTTGAACCTACAGGGGACGAGCAGTACTTC. It translates to CSVEPTGDEQYF.

The V gene is TRBV7-2, the J gene TRBJ2-7; 9 bases agree with TRBD1. CDR1 is SGHTA and CDR2 is FQGNSA in the germline V gene. With 2 bases clipped from V and 6 bases from J, the junction kept 14 bases outside the gene matches. The CDR3 is made up of 17 amino acids. CDR3 nucleotides: TGTGCCAGCAGCTTATTAGGGACAGGGAGGCTATTGGGCGAGCAGTACTTC. This sequence encodes CASSLLGTGRLLGEQYF.

This clonotype was seen many times. The genes are TRBV20-1 and TRBJ2-3, with D possibly being TRBD2 (6 bases). V lost 7 bases and J 2 bases, leaving 16 bases between the germline ends. CDR1 is DFQATT, CDR2 SNEGSKA, per germline (reference sequence). This CDR3 has 14 residues. As DNA, the CDR3 is TGCAGTGGTTCTCGGGGCGGGAACACAGATACGCAGTATTTT. Translated, it gives CSGSRGGNTDTQYF.

Only a few counts were recorded for this clonotype. The CDR3 loop reads CAISERGQSDTEAFF. The CDR3, as DNA: TGTGCCATCAGTGAGAGGGGACAGAGTGACACTGAAGCTTTCTTT. V gene TRBV10-3 combines with J gene TRBJ1-1; 7 bases agree with TRBD1. CDR1 and CDR2 from the germline V gene are ENHRY and SYGVKD. Trimming removed 2 bases from V and 3 bases from J; junction bases left unmatched: 6. The CDR3 runs to 15 residues.

This clonotype was counted at least ten times. The chain links TRBV18 to TRBJ2-1, with D uncertain. V dropped 1 base and J dropped 12 bases, with 7 bases sitting between them. Germline CDR1 KGHSH, CDR2 LQKENI. The CDR3 contains 11 residues. The CDR3 loop reads CASSPQDGQFF. DNA for the CDR3: TGTGCCAGCTCACCACAGGATGGGCAGTTCTTC.

The genes are TRBV29-1 and TRBJ2-1; D could derive from TRBD1 or TRBD2 (5 bases each). The V and J ends lost 7 bases and 1 base respectively, with 20 bases between them. Germline lookup yields CDR1 SQVTM and CDR2 ANQGSEA. The CDR3 length is 16 residues. The CDR3 DNA reads TGCAGCGGCGGGCCCTCACTGACAGTTTCCTACAATGAGCAGTTCTTC. The encoded protein is CSGGPSLTVSYNEQFF.

This clonotype has more than one count but fewer than ten. This rearrangement joins TRBV5-5 to TRBJ2-1; no firm D call. V dropped 1 base and J dropped 0 bases, with 11 bases sitting between them. CDR3 length equals 16 residues. Looked up from germline, CDR1 is SGHKS and CDR2 is YYEKEE (reference sequence). The DNA for the CDR3 is TGTGCCAGCAGCTTGAACCGGGTCAGCTCCTACAATGAGCAGTTCTTC. Amino acids: CASSLNRVSSYNEQFF.

This clonotype was counted ten times or more. The V and J genes are TRBV27 and TRBJ2-6, with a weak D call TRBD2 (6 bases). Between the trimmed V and J ends, which lost 6 bases and 2 bases, there was a span of 11 bases. Germline CDR1 MNHEY, CDR2 SMNVEV (reference sequence). The CDR3 totals 15 residues. The CDR3 spells CASSLGGAGANVLTF. DNA of the CDR3: TGTGCCAGCAGCTTAGGAGGGGCTGGGGCCAACGTCCTGACTTTC.

The J gene is TRBJ2-5, the V gene TRBV21-1. TRBV21-1 is a documented pseudogene. CDR3 size: 15 residues. The CDR3: CASSIFQPTQETQYF. CDR3 nucleotide sequence: TGTGCCAGCAGCATTTTTCAGCCGACCCAAGAGACCCAGTACTTC.

The rearrangement joins TRBV24-1 to TRBJ2-2; no clear D. CDR3 length equals 19 residues. Germline-derived CDR1 and CDR2 are KGHDR and SFDVKD. Deletions cut 5 bases from V and 1 base from J, with 22 bases between. The CDR3 bases are TGTGCCACCAGTGGACCCCCAGGAACACTAAACCTGAACACCGGGGAGCTGTTTTTT. Residues: CATSGPPGTLNLNTGELFF.

The V gene is TRBV12-3 or TRBV12-4, the J gene TRBJ2-4, with D possibly being TRBD1 (5 bases). This CDR3 is built from 16 residues. Deletions cut 8 bases from V and 0 bases from J, with 17 bases between. CDR3 loop: CASGVWVGLAKNIQYF. The CDR3 DNA sequence: TGTGCCAGCGGAGTATGGGTGGGGCTAGCCAAAAACATTCAGTACTTC.

The rearrangement uses TRBV29-1 and TRBJ1-1, with D possibly TRBD1 on 5 matching bases. In germline, CDR1 is SQVTM, CDR2 ANQGSEA. This CDR3 comprises 12 residues. V was pared by 2 bases and J by 11 bases, with 15 bases between. The CDR3 here is CSVEQHQGEAFF. As DNA, the CDR3 is TGCAGCGTTGAACAGCATCAGGGCGAGGCTTTCTTT.

This clonotype turned up a few times. The CDR3 sequence: CASSSLSDSVTEAFF. CDR3 nucleotide sequence: TGTGCCAGCAGTTCTCTCTCCGACTCGGTCACTGAAGCTTTCTTT. This chain joins TRBV28 and TRBJ1-1; D is uncertain. V gave up 4 bases and J gave up 4 bases, with 16 bases separating them. Germline loops: CDR1 MDHEN, CDR2 SYDVKM. The CDR3 runs 15 residues.

This clonotype was counted only a few times. The rearrangement uses TRBV20-1 and TRBJ1-2; D perhaps matches TRBD1 (5 bases). CDR3 size: 16 residues. V lost 3 bases and J lost 5, with 22 bases in between. Germline-derived CDR1 and CDR2 are DFQATT and SNEGSKA (reference sequence). The CDR3 DNA reads TGCAGTGCTAGCAGGGAAACTGGTGCACGGGTATATGGCTACACCTTC. It translates to CSASRETGARVYGYTF.